What follows are 23 T cell receptor beta chains derived from one specimen sequenced in a study of T cells of healthy individuals. One entry per CDR3 protein, called by TCRdb with MiXCR from the 5' RACE reads. The sample shows about 96,000 distinct CDR3 sequences, 17% of them seen only once. All receptors come from a human donor in good health.

J is TRBJ1-5 and V is TRBV27; D is ambiguous. This CDR3 is built from 13 residues. V was pared by 5 bases and J by 3 bases, with 8 bases between. Germline loops: CDR1 MNHEY, CDR2 SMNVEV (reference sequence). CDR3 DNA sequence: TGTGCCAGCAGTAGAACAGACAATCAGCCCCAGCATTTT. It yields the protein CASSRTDNQPQHF.

This clonotype was picked up a small number of times. This chain links TRBV28 with TRBJ1-5, with D tentatively TRBD1 (5 bases). Germline lookup yields CDR1 MDHEN and CDR2 SYDVKM. The CDR3 runs 16 residues. Trimming removed 5 bases at V and 0 bases at J, with 14 bases between. CDR3 in DNA: TGTGCCAGCAGTCTAGGGGCAGCATATAGCAATCAGCCCCAGCATTTT. Its protein product is CASSLGAAYSNQPQHF.

The chain carries TRBV6-5 and TRBJ2-2; D might be TRBD1 (6 bases). Germline-derived CDR1 and CDR2 are MNHEY and SVGAGI. CDR3 length: 13 amino acids. V was trimmed by 6 bases and J by 6 bases, leaving 11 bases between them. CDR3 loop: CASRGGAAGELFF. The CDR3 region has the DNA TGTGCCAGCAGAGGGGGTGCCGCCGGGGAGCTGTTTTTT.

The chain has TRBV20-1 and TRBJ1-6; no firm D call. The CDR3 runs to 14 residues. The V end lost 4 bases, the J end lost 9 bases, and 16 bases lay between the germline ends. CDR1 and CDR2 (germline): DFQATT, SNEGSKA (reference sequence). CDR3 in DNA: TGCAGTGCTAAGGCGTCCTCCGAGAGTTCACCCCTCCACTTT. Its protein product is CSAKASSESSPLHF.

The chain links TRBV6-1 to TRBJ2-7, with D uncertain. The length of the CDR3 is 16 residues. V dropped 0 bases and J dropped 6 bases, with 18 bases sitting between them. CDR1 and CDR2 from the germline V gene are MNHNS and SASEGT. This CDR3 is CASSEAPVAVSAEQYF. Written as DNA, the CDR3 is TGTGCCAGCAGTGAAGCTCCGGTGGCGGTCTCAGCCGAGCAGTACTTC.

CDR3 amino acids: CASSQDVASASPEQYF. DNA of the CDR3: TGCGCCAGCAGCCAAGATGTGGCTAGCGCGTCGCCCGAGCAGTACTTC. J is TRBJ2-7 and V is TRBV4-3; weak D call: TRBD2 (6 bases). The V end lost 0 bases, the J end lost 6 bases, and 18 bases lay between the germline ends. This CDR3 contains 16 residues. CDR1 is LGHNA and CDR2 is YSLEER in the germline V gene.

This clonotype was found a few times. This chain links TRBV7-3 with TRBJ2-1; D is undetermined. The germline gives CDR1 SGHTA, CDR2 FQGTGA. This CDR3 spans 14 amino acids. Trimming removed 5 bases from V and 0 bases from J, with 8 bases in between. The CDR3: CASSPKGSYNEQFF. DNA for the CDR3: TGTGCCAGCAGCCCCAAGGGCTCCTACAATGAGCAGTTCTTC.

This clonotype came up many times. The chain combines TRBV6-2 or TRBV6-3 with TRBJ2-3; 8 bases map to TRBD1. The CDR3 runs 13 residues. V dropped 7 bases and J dropped 5; count of bases not matched to a gene: 5. Germline assignment: CDR1 MNHEY and CDR2 SVGEGT. This CDR3 reads CASTRQGRDTQYF. CDR3 sequence (DNA): TGTGCCAGCACCAGACAGGGGAGAGATACGCAGTATTTT.

There are a few counts of this clonotype. This chain links TRBV7-9 with TRBJ1-2; no definite D call. The germline CDR1 and CDR2 sequences are SEHNR and FQNEAQ (reference sequence). The CDR3 length is 18 residues. The V and J ends lost 5 bases and 4 bases respectively, with 26 bases between them. In DNA, the CDR3 is TGTGCCAGCAGCCCCACAACTCTCAACCCCGGCTTCTTCTATGGCTACACCTTC. Amino acids: CASSPTTLNPGFFYGYTF.

There are many counts of this clonotype. This sequence joins TRBV7-9 and TRBJ1-6; D possibly corresponds to TRBD1 (5 bases). The CDR3 loop spans 14 amino acids. The V and J ends lost 2 bases and 9 bases respectively, with 11 bases between them. The V gene's germline CDR1 is SEHNR and CDR2 FQNEAQ (reference sequence). The CDR3 is CASSLQGGGSPLHF. The CDR3 coding sequence is TGTGCCAGCAGCTTACAGGGAGGAGGTTCACCCCTCCACTTT.

The chain has TRBV7-2 and TRBJ2-7; the match to TRBD2 covers 13 bases. CDR3 length: 15 residues. Germline values: CDR1 SGHTA, CDR2 FQGNSA. The J segment lost 5 bases and the V segment lost 5 bases, leaving 6 bases of the junction unmatched. The CDR3 coding sequence is TGTGCCAGCAGCACAGGACTAGCGGGAGCTGACGAGCAGTACTTC. The encoded protein is CASSTGLAGADEQYF.

This clonotype was detected many times. The chain has TRBV7-2 and TRBJ2-3; D remains unclear. The length of the CDR3 is 16 residues. Looked up from germline, CDR1 is SGHTA and CDR2 is FQGNSA. Trimming left V 4 bases short and J 5 bases short, with 19 bases between. The DNA of the CDR3 is TGTGCCAGCAGCTCCCCGACGGGTCGGGTTCAAGATACGCAGTATTTT. Its protein product is CASSSPTGRVQDTQYF.

V gene TRBV7-9 combines with J gene TRBJ1-1; D gene unclear. V was shortened by 1 base and J by 2 bases, with 8 bases between the two germline ends. The CDR3 consists of 14 residues. Germline lookup yields CDR1 SEHNR and CDR2 FQNEAQ (reference sequence). CDR3 loop: CASSLVLLNTEAFF. The CDR3 DNA is TGTGCCAGCAGCTTAGTACTTTTAAACACTGAAGCTTTCTTT.

By proportion, this clonotype is medium-sized. The genes are TRBV28 and TRBJ2-2; D is unclear. V was cut by 5 bases and J by 2 bases, with 12 bases left in between. CDR1 is MDHEN, CDR2 SYDVKM, per germline. CDR3 length equals 15 residues. The CDR3 coding sequence is TGTGCCAGCAGTCCCACGGACCGAAACACCGGGGAGCTGTTTTTT. It encodes CASSPTDRNTGELFF.

The table lists this clonotype with many counts. The CDR3 protein is CASSATGGTEAFF. The CDR3 DNA reads as TGTGCCAGCTCGGCTACTGGGGGCACTGAAGCTTTCTTT. The chain has TRBV7-8 and TRBJ1-1, with D possibly matching TRBD1 (5 bases). Between the trimmed V and J ends, which lost 8 bases and 4 bases, there was a span of 14 bases. CDR1 is SGHVS, CDR2 FQNEAQ, per germline. The CDR3 has 13 residues.

This clonotype appeared many times. The chain is built from TRBV7-2 and TRBJ2-1; D is unclear. The ends were cut back, 0 bases at V and 2 bases at J, with 8 bases in the middle. Germline V CDR1 and CDR2: SGHTA, FQGNSA. This CDR3 contains 15 residues. The CDR3 coding sequence is TGTGCCAGCAGCTTAGCATTTGGAACCTACAATGAGCAGTTCTTC. The encoded protein is CASSLAFGTYNEQFF.

The gene calls are TRBV9 and TRBJ2-1, with 7 bases aligning to TRBD2. This CDR3 is 12 amino acids long. CDR1 SGDLS and CDR2 YYNGEE come from the germline V gene. V gave up 3 bases and J gave up 8 bases; unmatched junction bases: 2. CDR3 loop: CASSASGDEQFF. In nucleotides, the CDR3 is TGTGCCAGCAGCGCCAGCGGGGATGAGCAGTTCTTC.

There are many counts of this clonotype. For the CDR3, the DNA is TGTGCCAGCAGTTTCGGGACTTCAGATACGCAGTATTTT. Encoded protein: CASSFGTSDTQYF. The chain is built from TRBV7-3 and TRBJ2-3, with a possible D match to TRBD2 (6 bases). This CDR3 region has 13 residues. CDR1 SGHTA and CDR2 FQGTGA come from the germline V gene. Trimming cost V 6 bases and J 4 bases, with 11 bases left between them.

This clonotype turned up a few times. The chain employs TRBV14 and TRBJ1-1; D remains ambiguous. This CDR3 is 14 amino acids long. V was shortened by 1 base and J by 9 bases, with 15 bases between the two germline ends. The germline CDR1 and CDR2 sequences are SGHDN and FVKESK. In nucleotides, the CDR3 is TGTGCCAGCAGCCAAGCCCATGACGCGTTTCAAGCTTTCTTT. It is translated as CASSQAHDAFQAFF.

This clonotype showed up many times. V gene TRBV4-3 combines with J gene TRBJ1-2, with D hard to call. Germline V CDR1 and CDR2: LGHNA, YSLEER. This CDR3 spans 14 amino acids. V gave up 3 bases and J gave up 6 bases, with 14 bases separating them. Here the CDR3 DNA reads TGCGCCAGCAGCCATCGCCGGGCCCTTAATGGCTACACCTTC. It codes for CASSHRRALNGYTF.

This clonotype has only a few counts. The CDR3 nucleotides are TGTGCCAGCAGCAAAGTACAGGGGGTCTTGGATGAGCAGTTCTTC. This encodes CASSKVQGVLDEQFF. The genes are TRBV21-1 and TRBJ2-1; TRBD1 was called by the table and not checked on the DNA. TRBV21-1 is termed a pseudogene. This CDR3 comprises 15 residues.

At least ten counts were recorded for this clonotype. V is TRBV4-2 and J is TRBJ2-5, with TRBD2 identical over 12 bases. CDR3 size: 16 residues. Germline V CDR1 and CDR2: LGHNA, YNFKEQ. Trimming cost V 2 bases and J 5 bases; bases outside gene matches: 6. CDR3 sequence reads: CASSQTTSGSGETQYF. The CDR3, as DNA: TGTGCCAGCAGCCAAACGACTAGCGGGAGTGGGGAGACCCAGTACTTC.

Many counts were recorded for this clonotype. The chain combines TRBV12-3 or TRBV12-4 with TRBJ1-1, with D possibly matching TRBD1 (5 bases). There are 14 residues in the CDR3. Trimming took 3 bases from V and 5 from J, leaving 13 bases between them. This CDR3 reads CASSFIQGVTEAFF. In nucleotides, the CDR3 is TGTGCCAGCAGTTTCATTCAGGGAGTGACTGAAGCTTTCTTT.